This T cell receptor (beta chain) originates from a study of human T cells and chemical hapten exposure. As for the study in general: Variation in per-sample TCR yields came mainly from small pooled library volume differences.

General study points: Expanded TCRs created a significantly greater count of big CDR3 similarity clusters than controls did. Donors had alopecia, so their immune response may differ from healthy people's.

This clonotype was observed at least ten times. What it recognizes is unknown. TCRdb used MiXCR to reprocess the RACE reads, holding one entry per CDR3 protein. Among tens of thousands of distinct CDR3 sequences listed, around a tenth were seen once. Documented time point: patch test 2, 6 weeks after DPC sensitization. Sample treatment: therapeutic diphenylcyclopropenone sensitization with weekly scalp DPC. Unfractionated whole blood yielded total RNA. Germline loops: CDR1 SGDLS, CDR2 YYNGEE. The germline V and J ends were trimmed by 0 bases and 1 base, with 10 bases remaining between them. The CDR3 spans 15 residues.

The TCR comes from a man in his late teens or twenties with alopecia areata. Some clones in this sample may be carry-over from other donors' samples. The sample was whole blood, taken in connection with sensitization to the hapten diphenylcyclopropenone (DPC). The V gene is TRBV9, the J gene TRBJ1-1, with a weak D call TRBD1 (6 bases). The CDR3 loop reads CASSVDAGENTEAFF. Here the CDR3 DNA reads TGTGCCAGCAGCGTAGACGCAGGGGAGAACACTGAAGCTTTCTTT.